This entry describes one T cell receptor beta chain. The antigen is not known. Pretreatment and on-treatment samples were taken, numbering 1 to 8 per patient. The data originate from a study of PD-L1 blockade in urothelial cancer. Study overall: Across blood samples, T cells had a median count of 141,255.

Study-wide findings and caveats: Below-median pretreatment blood TCR clonality was associated with improved progression-free and overall survival.

Sequencing was performed with immunoSEQ multiplex PCR; in TCRdb, only in-frame clones are kept and a portion is missing. The sample carries about 88,000 clones, 90% to 95% recorded once. The trim removed 0 bases at V and 4 bases at J, leaving 7 bases unmatched. Germline V gives CDR1 LGHNA, CDR2 YNFKEQ. The CDR3 is 17 amino acids. This clonotype was sampled from a man aged 55-75 years with urothelial cancer. The source was PBMCs, collected around atezolizumab (anti-PD-L1) treatment. The chain carries TRBV4-2 and TRBJ2-2; TRBD2 matches 8 bases. For the CDR3, the DNA is TGTGCCAGCAGCCAAGATCCGCGGGGGGCGGTCACCGGGGAGCTGTTTTTT. This gives the protein CASSQDPRGAVTGELFF.